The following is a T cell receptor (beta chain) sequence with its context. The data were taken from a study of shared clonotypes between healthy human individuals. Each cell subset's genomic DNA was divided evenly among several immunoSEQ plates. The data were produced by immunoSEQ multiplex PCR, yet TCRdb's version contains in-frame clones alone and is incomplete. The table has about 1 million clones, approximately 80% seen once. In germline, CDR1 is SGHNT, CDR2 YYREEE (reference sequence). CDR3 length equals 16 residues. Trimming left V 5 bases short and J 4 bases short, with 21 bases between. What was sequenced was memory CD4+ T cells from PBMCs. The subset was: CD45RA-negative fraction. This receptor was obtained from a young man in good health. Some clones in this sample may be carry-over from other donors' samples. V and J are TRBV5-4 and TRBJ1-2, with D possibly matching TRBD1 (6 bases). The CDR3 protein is CASRIGAPQGRYGYTF. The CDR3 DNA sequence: TGTGCCAGCAGGATCGGGGCTCCACAGGGACGCTATGGCTACACCTTC.